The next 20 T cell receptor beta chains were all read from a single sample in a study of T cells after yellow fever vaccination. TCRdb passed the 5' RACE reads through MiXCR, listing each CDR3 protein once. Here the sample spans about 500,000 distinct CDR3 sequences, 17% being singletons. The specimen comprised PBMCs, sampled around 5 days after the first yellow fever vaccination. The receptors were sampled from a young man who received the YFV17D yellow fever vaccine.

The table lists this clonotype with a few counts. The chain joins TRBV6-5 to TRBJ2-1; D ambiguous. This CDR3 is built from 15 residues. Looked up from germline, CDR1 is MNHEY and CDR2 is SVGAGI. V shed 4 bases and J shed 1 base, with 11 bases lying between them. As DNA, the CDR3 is TGTGCCAGCAGTTCGACCGACGAGTCCTACAATGAGCAGTTCTTC. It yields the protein CASSSTDESYNEQFF.

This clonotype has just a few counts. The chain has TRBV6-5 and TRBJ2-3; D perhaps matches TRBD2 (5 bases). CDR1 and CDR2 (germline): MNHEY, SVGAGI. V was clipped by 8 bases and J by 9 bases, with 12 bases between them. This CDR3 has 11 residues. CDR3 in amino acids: CASWGRRTQYF. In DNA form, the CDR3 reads TGTGCCAGCTGGGGAAGGAGGACGCAGTATTTT.

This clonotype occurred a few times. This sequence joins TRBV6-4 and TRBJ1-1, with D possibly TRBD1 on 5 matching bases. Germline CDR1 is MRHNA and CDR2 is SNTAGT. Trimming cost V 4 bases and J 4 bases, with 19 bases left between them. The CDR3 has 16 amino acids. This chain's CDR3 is CASSVPRQFEGTEAFF. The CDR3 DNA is TGTGCCAGCAGTGTACCCCGACAGTTCGAAGGCACTGAAGCTTTCTTT.

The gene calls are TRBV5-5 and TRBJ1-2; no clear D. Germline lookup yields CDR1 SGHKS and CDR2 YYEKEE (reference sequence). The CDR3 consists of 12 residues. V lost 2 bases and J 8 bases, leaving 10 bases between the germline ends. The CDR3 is CASSFEPPGYTF. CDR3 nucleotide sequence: TGTGCCAGCAGCTTTGAACCCCCGGGCTACACCTTC.

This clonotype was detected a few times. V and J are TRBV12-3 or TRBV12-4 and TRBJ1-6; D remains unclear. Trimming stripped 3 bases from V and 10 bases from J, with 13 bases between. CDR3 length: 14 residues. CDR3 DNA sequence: TGTGCCAGCAGTTTGGGGAGCGCATGGTCACCCCTCCACTTT. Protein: CASSLGSAWSPLHF.

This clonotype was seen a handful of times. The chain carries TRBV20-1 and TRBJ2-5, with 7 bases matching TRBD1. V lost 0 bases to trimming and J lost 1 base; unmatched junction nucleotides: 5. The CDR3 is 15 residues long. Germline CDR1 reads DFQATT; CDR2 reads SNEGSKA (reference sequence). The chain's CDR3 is CSARDRGGSQETQYF. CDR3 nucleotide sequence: TGCAGTGCTAGAGATCGAGGGGGCTCCCAAGAGACCCAGTACTTC.

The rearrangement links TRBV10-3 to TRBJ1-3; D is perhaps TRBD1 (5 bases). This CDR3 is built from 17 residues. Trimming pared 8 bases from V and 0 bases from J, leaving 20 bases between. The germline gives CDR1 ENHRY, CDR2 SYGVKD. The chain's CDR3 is CAIGHGGRSNSGNTIYF. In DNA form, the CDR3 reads TGTGCCATCGGTCACGGGGGACGATCCAACTCTGGAAACACCATATATTTT.

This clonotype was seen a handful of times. The DNA of the CDR3 is TGTGCCAGCAGTTCTAACCCGTGGCGGGTAGCCAAAAACATTCAGTACTTC. This encodes CASSSNPWRVAKNIQYF. The chain uses TRBV27 and TRBJ2-4, with D maybe TRBD2 (5 bases). The CDR3 covers 17 residues. Germline CDR1 is MNHEY and CDR2 is SMNVEV (reference sequence). Trimming took off 4 bases at V and 0 bases at J, with 16 bases between the two ends.

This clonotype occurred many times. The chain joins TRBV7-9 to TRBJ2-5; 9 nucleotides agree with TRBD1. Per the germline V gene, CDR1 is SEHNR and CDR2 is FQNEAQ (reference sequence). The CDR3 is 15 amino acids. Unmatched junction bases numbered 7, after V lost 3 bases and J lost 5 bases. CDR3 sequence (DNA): TGTGCCAGCAGCTTCGGGACAGGGTTACGGGAGACCCAGTACTTC. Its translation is CASSFGTGLRETQYF.

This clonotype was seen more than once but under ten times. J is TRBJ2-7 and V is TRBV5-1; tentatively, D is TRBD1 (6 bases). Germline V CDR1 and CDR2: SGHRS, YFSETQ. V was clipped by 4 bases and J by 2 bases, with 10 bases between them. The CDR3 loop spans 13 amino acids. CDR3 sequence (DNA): TGCGCCAGCAGCGACGGACAGACCTACGAGCAGTACTTC. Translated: CASSDGQTYEQYF. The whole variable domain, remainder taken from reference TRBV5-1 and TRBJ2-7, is KAGVTQTPRYLIKTRGQQVTLSCSPISGHRSVSWYQQTPGQGLQFLFEYFSETQRNKGNFPGRFSGRQFSNSRSEMNVSTLELGDSALYLCASSDGQTYEQYFGPGTRLTVT.

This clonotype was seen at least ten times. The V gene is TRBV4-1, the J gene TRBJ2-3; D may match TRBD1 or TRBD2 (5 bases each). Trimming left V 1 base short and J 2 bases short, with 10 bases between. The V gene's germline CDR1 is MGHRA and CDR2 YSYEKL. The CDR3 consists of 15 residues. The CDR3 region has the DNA TGCGCCAGCAGCCAAGGACAGCGGTTCACAGATACGCAGTATTTT. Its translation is CASSQGQRFTDTQYF.

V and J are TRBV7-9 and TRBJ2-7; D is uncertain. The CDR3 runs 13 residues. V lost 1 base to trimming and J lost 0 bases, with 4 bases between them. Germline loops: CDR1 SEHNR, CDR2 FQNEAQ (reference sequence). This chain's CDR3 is CASSLGNSYEQYF. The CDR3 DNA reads TGTGCCAGCAGCTTAGGGAACTCCTACGAGCAGTACTTC.

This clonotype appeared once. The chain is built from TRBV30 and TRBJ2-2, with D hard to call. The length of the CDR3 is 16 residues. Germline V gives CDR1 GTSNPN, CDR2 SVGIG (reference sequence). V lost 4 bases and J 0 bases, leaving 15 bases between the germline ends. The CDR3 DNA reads TGTGCCTGGAACGGTCCTCGGCACCCGAACACCGGGGAGCTGTTTTTT. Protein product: CAWNGPRHPNTGELFF.

In nucleotides, the CDR3 is TGTGCCAGCAACCCTCAGAAACCCTCCGATCAGCCCCAGCATTTT. Its protein product is CASNPQKPSDQPQHF. The chain recombines TRBV7-9 with TRBJ1-5; D remains unclear. This CDR3 is 15 amino acids long. V lost 7 bases and J 5 bases, leaving 18 bases between the germline ends. Germline V gene lookup returns CDR1 SEHNR and CDR2 FQNEAQ (reference sequence).

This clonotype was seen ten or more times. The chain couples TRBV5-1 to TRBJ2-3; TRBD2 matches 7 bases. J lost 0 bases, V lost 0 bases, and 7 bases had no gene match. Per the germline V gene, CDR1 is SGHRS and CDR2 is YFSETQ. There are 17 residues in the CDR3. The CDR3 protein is CASSLAGGSGSTDTQYF. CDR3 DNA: TGCGCCAGCAGCTTGGCCGGCGGGAGCGGGAGCACAGATACGCAGTATTTT.

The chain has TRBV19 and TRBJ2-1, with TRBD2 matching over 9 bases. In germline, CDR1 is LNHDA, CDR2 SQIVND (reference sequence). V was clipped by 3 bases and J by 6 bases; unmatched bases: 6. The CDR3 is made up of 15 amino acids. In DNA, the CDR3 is TGTGCCAGTAGTATCCATGCGGGGGGGAGCAATGAGCAGTTCTTC. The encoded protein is CASSIHAGGSNEQFF.

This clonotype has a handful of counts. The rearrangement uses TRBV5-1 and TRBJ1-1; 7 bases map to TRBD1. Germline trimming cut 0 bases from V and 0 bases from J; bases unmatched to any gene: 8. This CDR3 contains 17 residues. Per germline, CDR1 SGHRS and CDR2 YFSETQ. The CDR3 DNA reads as TGCGCCAGCAGCTTGGACAGGGGCGCGTTCGTGAACACTGAAGCTTTCTTT. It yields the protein CASSLDRGAFVNTEAFF. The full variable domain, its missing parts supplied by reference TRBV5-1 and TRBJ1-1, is KAGVTQTPRYLIKTRGQQVTLSCSPISGHRSVSWYQQTPGQGLQFLFEYFSETQRNKGNFPGRFSGRQFSNSRSEMNVSTLELGDSALYLCASSLDRGAFVNTEAFFGQGTRLTVV.

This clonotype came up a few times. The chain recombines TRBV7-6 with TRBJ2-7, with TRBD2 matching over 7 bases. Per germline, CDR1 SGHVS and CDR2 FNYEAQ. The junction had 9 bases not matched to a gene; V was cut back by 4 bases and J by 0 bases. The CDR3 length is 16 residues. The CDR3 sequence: CASSSPPREASYEQYF. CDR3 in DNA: TGTGCCAGCAGCTCTCCTCCTCGGGAGGCCTCCTACGAGCAGTACTTC.

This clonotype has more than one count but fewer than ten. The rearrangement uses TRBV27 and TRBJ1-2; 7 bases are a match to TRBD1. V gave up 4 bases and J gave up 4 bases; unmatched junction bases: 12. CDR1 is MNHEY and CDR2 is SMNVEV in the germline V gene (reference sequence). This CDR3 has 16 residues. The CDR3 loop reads CASSSLGDSFFYGYTF. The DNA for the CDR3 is TGTGCCAGCAGTTCCCTAGGGGACAGCTTTTTCTATGGCTACACCTTC.

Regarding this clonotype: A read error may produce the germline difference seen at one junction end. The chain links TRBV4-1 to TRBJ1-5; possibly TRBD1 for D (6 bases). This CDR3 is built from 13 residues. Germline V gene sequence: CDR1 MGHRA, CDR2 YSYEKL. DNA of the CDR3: TGCGCCAGCAGCCGGGGGCCCAATAAGCCCCAGCATTTT. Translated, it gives CASSRGPNKPQHF.